This TCR beta chain stems from a study of human T cells and chemical hapten exposure. The time point is: pre-sensitization, week 0. The sample's treatment: therapeutic diphenylcyclopropenone sensitization with weekly scalp DPC. Germline CDR1 SEHNR, CDR2 FQNEAQ (reference sequence). The CDR3 has 15 amino acids. J gave up 11 bases and V 5 bases, and 10 bases lay outside the gene matches. Study-level findings and limits: Patch test score rose with PT1 expanded TCRs, significant at 8, 16, 32, not 4. With DPC sensitization, TCRs exceeding 1 in 1000 frequency showed no change.

This clonotype was counted a few times. Antigen: not known. TCRdb reprocessed the RACE reads via MiXCR and lists one record per CDR3 protein. The sample holds over 35,000 distinct CDR3 sequences; about 10% are singletons and the top ten take about 5.9%. The genes are TRBV7-9 and TRBJ2-3, with 13 bases matching TRBD2. The clonotype originates from a young man with alopecia areata. Some clones in this sample may be carry-over from other donors' samples. The sample here was whole blood, taken in connection with sensitization to the hapten diphenylcyclopropenone (DPC). CDR3 protein: CASSPGTSGTSLQYF. The CDR3 coding sequence is TGTGCCAGCAGCCCCGGGACTAGCGGGACCTCCTTGCAGTATTTT.